The next 10 T cell receptor beta chains were all read from a single sample in a study of shared clonotypes between healthy human individuals. The table came from immunoSEQ multiplex PCR; TCRdb's copy has only in-frame clones and leaves some out. The sample includes 530,000 or so clones, 75% to 80% of them seen just once. The sequenced sample consisted of PBMCs. The receptors were gathered from a woman aged 40-49 years in good health. Some clones in this sample may be carry-over from other donors' samples.

The V gene is TRBV10-3, the J gene TRBJ2-6; the D gene could be TRBD1 or TRBD2 (5 bases each). From germline, CDR1 is ENHRY and CDR2 SYGVKD. Trimming took 5 bases from V and 0 from J, leaving 14 bases between them. This CDR3 has 17 amino acids. CDR3 in DNA: TGTGCCATCAGTACCGGGACGGGCTTCTCTGGGGCCAACGTCCTGACTTTC. This sequence encodes CAISTGTGFSGANVLTF.

This clone showed up just once. The rearrangement links TRBV10-3 to TRBJ2-3; 10 positions agree with TRBD1. Germline values: CDR1 ENHRY, CDR2 SYGVKD. V trimming: 4 bases; J trimming: 3 bases; junction bases outside the gene matches: 4. The CDR3 runs to 15 residues. The CDR3 loop is CAISARDRGTDTQYF. Written as DNA, the CDR3 is TGTGCCATCAGTGCCCGGGACAGGGGTACAGATACGCAGTATTTT.

The rearrangement links TRBV19 to TRBJ2-7, with a tentative D call TRBD1 (6 bases). CDR1 and CDR2 from the germline V gene are LNHDA and SQIVND (reference sequence). The CDR3 is 14 amino acids. Trimming left V 5 bases short and J 0 bases short, with 11 bases between. The chain's CDR3 is CASSGTPTSYEQYF. Written as DNA, the CDR3 is TGTGCCAGTAGTGGGACACCAACCTCCTACGAGCAGTACTTC.

The V gene is TRBV7-2, the J gene TRBJ1-2; 9 bases are shared with TRBD1. The CDR3 runs 15 residues. Looked up from germline, CDR1 is SGHTA and CDR2 is FQGNSA. J lost 4 bases, V lost 5 bases, and 8 bases had no gene match. This CDR3 reads CASSGNRGRGYGYTF. The DNA of the CDR3 is TGTGCCAGCAGCGGAAACAGGGGGCGAGGCTATGGCTACACCTTC. Using reference TRBV7-2 and TRBJ1-2 for the parts outside the CDR3, the full variable domain is GAGVSQSPSNKVTEKGKDVELRCDPISGHTALYWYRQSLGQGLEFLIYFQGNSAPDKSGLPSDRFSAERTGGSVSTLTIQRTQQEDSAVYLCASSGNRGRGYGYTFGSGTRLTVV.

A single count supports this clone. The gene calls are TRBV18 and TRBJ1-5; 7 bases line up with TRBD1. CDR1 KGHSH and CDR2 LQKENI come from the germline V gene. J lost 2 bases, V lost 4 bases, and 2 bases had no gene match. This CDR3 is built from 14 residues. In nucleotides, the CDR3 is TGTGCCAGCTCACGAGGACAGGGCAATCAGCCCCAGCATTTT. It yields the protein CASSRGQGNQPQHF.

J is TRBJ2-5 and V is TRBV15; D is possibly TRBD2 (6 bases). The V gene's germline CDR1 is LNHNV and CDR2 YYDKDF (reference sequence). V lost 3 bases and J 6 bases, leaving 17 bases between the germline ends. This CDR3 spans 15 amino acids. CDR3 bases: TGTGCCACCAGCAGGGGGGGTGGAGGGCAACAGACCCAGTACTTC. Protein product: CATSRGGGGQQTQYF.

The sample holds one count of this clone. The chain links TRBV2 to TRBJ2-2, with 10 bases lining up with TRBD2. Germline CDR1 and CDR2: SNHLY and FYNNEI. V trimming: 6 bases; J trimming: 4 bases; junction bases outside the gene matches: 8. The CDR3 sequence is 16 residues long. CDR3 loop: CASRKGASGSTGELFF. The CDR3, as DNA: TGTGCCAGCAGGAAGGGGGCTAGCGGGAGCACCGGGGAGCTGTTTTTT.

The CDR3 protein is CASSPPGTSGRRGTQYF. In DNA form, the CDR3 reads TGTGCCAGCAGCCCCCCCGGGACTAGCGGGAGAAGGGGTACGCAGTATTTT. V gene TRBV7-2 combines with J gene TRBJ2-3, with 14 bases aligning to TRBD2. The CDR3 has 17 residues. V shed 5 bases and J 8 bases; nucleotides not matched to a gene: 12. Germline CDR1 SGHTA, CDR2 FQGNSA.

This chain connects TRBV2 to TRBJ1-4; the D gene is possibly TRBD1 (6 bases). Trimming pared 5 bases from V and 7 bases from J, leaving 17 bases between. CDR3 length: 15 amino acids. Germline CDR1 reads SNHLY; CDR2 reads FYNNEI. The CDR3 DNA reads as TGTGCCAGCAGTTTGAGCAGGGGAGTGGGTGAAAAACTGTTTTTT. Its protein product is CASSLSRGVGEKLFF.

This clone turned up a few times. The sample contains more than one DNA sequence encoding this CDR3. The J gene is TRBJ2-3, the V gene TRBV9; D uncertain. The CDR3 covers 13 residues. The V gene lost 4 bases and the J gene lost 0 bases, with 6 bases spanning the gap. Germline CDR1 is SGDLS and CDR2 is YYNGEE. CDR3 in DNA: TGTGCCAGCAGCCCCCCCAGCACAGATACGCAGTATTTT. Translation gives CASSPPSTDTQYF.